These 18 T cell receptor beta chains came from one sample sequenced in a study of post-analysis software for immune sequencing data. Study results and caveats: With TRBV5-6, TRBV5-1 and TRBV20-1 included, about five TRBV segments were more frequent in patients than in controls.

Their antigen targets remain unknown. TCR beta libraries were prepared from cDNA with unique molecular identifiers. TCRdb passed the PCR reads through MiXCR, listing each CDR3 protein once. This repertoire shows 750,000 to 950,000 distinct CDR3 sequences, roughly 58% found once; its top ten account for 4.6%. The sample taken for sequencing was blood. The receptors shown here come from a girl between 10 and 17 years old with multiple sclerosis.

This rearrangement joins TRBV6-6 to TRBJ2-5; TRBD1 or TRBD2 may be the D gene (5 bases each). Germline-derived CDR1 and CDR2 are MNHNY and SVGAGI (reference sequence). The CDR3 totals 12 residues. V was clipped by 8 bases and J by 1 base, with 8 bases between them. CDR3 amino acids: CASEGIQETQYF. Here the CDR3 DNA reads TGTGCCAGCGAGGGGATCCAAGAGACCCAGTACTTC.

The rearrangement joins TRBV5-6 to TRBJ2-3; D may be TRBD1 or TRBD2 (5 bases each). The length of the CDR3 is 16 residues. V lost 4 bases, J lost 4 bases, and 19 bases lay in between. In germline, CDR1 is SGHDT, CDR2 YYEEEE. CDR3 DNA: TGTGCCAGCAGCCGGGGCGCGACTTCTCTGGCAGATACGCAGTATTTT. Residues: CASSRGATSLADTQYF.

The chain combines TRBV20-1 with TRBJ2-4, with 7 bases fitting TRBD2. The CDR3 contains 15 residues. In germline, CDR1 is DFQATT, CDR2 SNEGSKA (reference sequence). Trimming at V came to 0 bases and at J to 8 bases, leaving 10 bases not matched to a gene. The CDR3 region is CSARDRGTGGDIQYF. The CDR3 DNA sequence: TGCAGTGCTAGAGATCGGGGGACGGGGGGAGACATTCAGTACTTC.

This clonotype came up a few times. The gene calls are TRBV3-1 and TRBJ2-7; D call uncertain. Trimming left V 3 bases short and J 9 bases short, with 9 bases between. Germline CDR1 LGHDT, CDR2 YNNKEL (reference sequence). The CDR3 length is 11 residues. The CDR3 here is CASSQGGGQYF. The CDR3 DNA reads as TGTGCCAGCAGCCAGGGTGGCGGGCAGTACTTC.

V is TRBV29-1 and J is TRBJ2-1; D not certain. The germline V gene has CDR1 SQVTM and CDR2 ANQGSEA. Trimming left V 4 bases short and J 3 bases short, with 13 bases between. The CDR3 covers 14 residues. CDR3 bases: TGCAGCGTTGGCCGGCTAGAGATCTACAATGAGCAGTTCTTC. Its protein product is CSVGRLEIYNEQFF.

This chain connects TRBV11-1 to TRBJ1-1; possible D gene TRBD1, 6 bases. The germline gives CDR1 SGHAT, CDR2 FQDESV (reference sequence). The CDR3 runs 15 residues. With 5 bases removed from V and 4 bases from J, the gap between germline ends came to 17 bases. The CDR3 nucleotides are TGTGCCAGCAGCCCAGTCTGGGGGCTAAGCACTGAAGCTTTCTTT. This gives the protein CASSPVWGLSTEAFF.

The rearrangement joins TRBV4-1 to TRBJ2-5; 7 nucleotides line up with TRBD1. J gave up 5 bases and V 3 bases, and 6 bases lay outside the gene matches. Germline assignment: CDR1 MGHRA and CDR2 YSYEKL. This CDR3 has 14 residues. CDR3 residues: CASSQRQGVETQYF. The CDR3 coding sequence is TGCGCCAGCAGCCAGAGACAGGGTGTTGAGACCCAGTACTTC.

This chain links TRBV3-1 with TRBJ2-7; 10 bases are a match to TRBD2. V shed 6 bases, J shed 4 bases, and the junction held 9 bases outside the gene matches. Per germline, CDR1 LGHDT and CDR2 YNNKEL (reference sequence). The CDR3 has 15 residues. CDR3 in amino acids: CASSVLAGDWYEQYF. CDR3 DNA sequence: TGTGCCAGCAGTGTCCTAGCGGGAGATTGGTACGAGCAGTACTTC.

The rearrangement uses TRBV4-1 and TRBJ2-7, with 8 bases identical to TRBD2. Germline-derived CDR1 and CDR2 are MGHRA and YSYEKL. With 0 bases clipped from V and 3 bases from J, the junction kept 7 bases outside the gene matches. The CDR3 totals 16 residues. The CDR3 nucleotides are TGCGCCAGCAGCCAAGAACCCCAGCGGGAGAGCTACGAGCAGTACTTC. Protein sequence: CASSQEPQRESYEQYF.

The gene calls are TRBV4-2 and TRBJ2-3; tentatively, D is TRBD1 or TRBD2 (5 bases each). Germline values: CDR1 LGHNA, CDR2 YNFKEQ. V gave up 4 bases and J gave up 4 bases, with 27 bases separating them. This CDR3 is built from 19 residues. Here the CDR3 DNA reads TGTGCCAGCAGCCCTTCCCCCGGGGCAGCAACCCGTGAGGCAGATACGCAGTATTTT. This codes for CASSPSPGAATREADTQYF.

The chain uses TRBV5-1 and TRBJ1-2, with D tentatively TRBD1 (6 bases). Germline V gives CDR1 SGHRS, CDR2 YFSETQ. V was clipped by 4 bases and J by 4 bases, with 14 bases between them. This CDR3 is 14 amino acids long. The CDR3 region is CASSGPGGRYGYTF. The CDR3 nucleotides read TGCGCCAGCAGCGGCCCCGGGGGCCGCTATGGCTACACCTTC.

This clonotype was seen a few times. The genes are TRBV20-1 and TRBJ1-2; D is unclear. With 0 bases removed from V and 5 bases from J, the gap between germline ends came to 13 bases. Germline assignment: CDR1 DFQATT and CDR2 SNEGSKA (reference sequence). The CDR3 sequence is 14 residues long. Here the CDR3 DNA reads TGCAGTGCTAGAGATCAAGGCAGACCTTATGGCTACACCTTC. Its translation: CSARDQGRPYGYTF.

The V gene is TRBV20-1, the J gene TRBJ1-2; 8 bases fit TRBD1. The CDR3 covers 15 residues. With V trimmed by 6 bases and J by 2 bases, 11 bases remained unmatched. CDR1 is DFQATT, CDR2 SNEGSKA, per germline (reference sequence). The CDR3: CSAKDRAGSNYGYTF. The CDR3 nucleotides read TGCAGTGCGAAGGACAGGGCTGGGTCGAACTATGGCTACACCTTC.

The V gene is TRBV29-1, the J gene TRBJ2-5, with 7 bases aligning to TRBD2. The J segment lost 11 bases and the V segment lost 4 bases, leaving 19 bases of the junction unmatched. CDR3 length: 15 residues. Germline CDR1 is SQVTM and CDR2 is ANQGSEA. CDR3 sequence (DNA): TGCAGCGTTGTAGGTCGGGAGGCCTTTATGGGGGAGCAGTACTTC. This gives the protein CSVVGREAFMGEQYF.

This chain joins TRBV29-1 and TRBJ2-3; TRBD2 aligns across 9 bases. This CDR3 comprises 15 residues. Trimming removed 8 bases from V and 6 bases from J; junction bases left unmatched: 15. Germline CDR1 SQVTM, CDR2 ANQGSEA. CDR3 amino acids: CSPVRAGGPSDTQYF. The CDR3 DNA follows: TGCAGCCCGGTAAGGGCGGGAGGGCCTTCGGATACGCAGTATTTT.

This clonotype was detected a few times. This chain connects TRBV29-1 to TRBJ2-5, with 12 nucleotides matching TRBD1. Unmatched junction bases numbered 4, after V lost 6 bases and J lost 2 bases. CDR3 length: 14 residues. Germline-derived CDR1 and CDR2 are SQVTM and ANQGSEA. The CDR3 spells CSVGQGAPQETQYF. CDR3 coding DNA: TGCAGCGTGGGACAGGGGGCTCCTCAAGAGACCCAGTACTTC.

As regards this clonotype: One end of the junction varies from germline; a read error may be responsible. The chain links TRBV10-3 to TRBJ2-7; D possibly corresponds to TRBD1 (6 bases). CDR3 size: 14 residues. Germline CDR1 is ENHRY and CDR2 is SYGVKD. The CDR3 loop is CAISRQDISYEQYF. The CDR3 DNA reads TGTGCCATCAGCCGACAGGACATCTCCTATGAGCAGTACTTC.

The chain is built from TRBV9 and TRBJ2-5, with D perhaps TRBD1 (5 bases). This CDR3 is 15 amino acids long. Germline V gene sequence: CDR1 SGDLS, CDR2 YYNGEE. The V end lost 1 base, the J end lost 1 base, and 11 bases lay between the germline ends. In nucleotides, the CDR3 is TGTGCCAGCAGCGTAAGGGGTCGCGGCCAAGAGACCCAGTACTTC. It codes for CASSVRGRGQETQYF.